Presented here are 29 T cell receptor beta chains from one specimen sequenced in a study of cytomegalovirus exposure and HLA in healthy donors. Amplification used 60 Vbeta primers and 13 Jbeta primers. Profiled with immunoSEQ multiplex PCR; TCRdb holds only in-frame clones, not every one. The profile shows over 100,000 clones, about two thirds of them singletons. Sequenced sample: PBMCs. The receptors were gathered from a man aged 35 to 55 in good health and CMV-seropositive.

CDR3 protein: CASSSGQGNQPQHF. CDR3 nucleotides: TGTGCCAGCAGTTCTGGACAGGGGAATCAGCCCCAGCATTTT. The chain uses TRBV6-5 and TRBJ1-5; 9 bases fit TRBD1. Germline V gene sequence: CDR1 MNHEY, CDR2 SVGAGI. With 4 bases clipped from V and 4 bases from J, the junction kept 2 bases outside the gene matches. CDR3 length equals 14 residues.

V is TRBV25-1 and J is TRBJ1-6, with D possibly matching TRBD1 (5 bases). Looked up from germline, CDR1 is MGHDK and CDR2 is SYGVNS. V lost 1 base to trimming and J lost 9 bases, with 7 bases between them. The CDR3 length is 13 residues. The CDR3, as DNA: TGTGCCAGCAGTGAATTAAGGGGTTCACCCCTCCACTTT. It encodes CASSELRGSPLHF.

V and J are TRBV28 and TRBJ2-6; TRBD2 matches at 8 bases. V gave up 3 bases and J gave up 2 bases; unmatched junction bases: 0. Germline-derived CDR1 and CDR2 are MDHEN and SYDVKM. The length of the CDR3 is 15 residues. CDR3 sequence reads: CASSFGGAGANVLTF. The CDR3 DNA is TGTGCCAGCAGTTTCGGGGGGGCTGGGGCCAACGTCCTGACTTTC.

The rearrangement links TRBV10-3 to TRBJ2-5, with a tentative D call TRBD1 (5 bases). Trimming removed 4 bases from V and 2 bases from J, with 14 bases in between. In germline, CDR1 is ENHRY, CDR2 SYGVKD. The CDR3 sequence is 15 residues long. The CDR3 coding sequence is TGTGCCATCAGTGCCACGACAGAACCTCAAGAGACCCAGTACTTC. The encoded protein is CAISATTEPQETQYF.

This clone has just one count. The rearrangement links TRBV2 to TRBJ1-5, with D maybe TRBD1 (5 bases). Germline V gene lookup returns CDR1 SNHLY and CDR2 FYNNEI. V was trimmed by 7 bases and J by 6 bases, leaving 13 bases between them. The CDR3 totals 13 residues. The chain's CDR3 is CASTSGPGQPQHF. CDR3 DNA sequence: TGTGCCAGCACATCAGGGCCAGGTCAGCCCCAGCATTTT.

V gene TRBV6-6 combines with J gene TRBJ1-3, with D maybe TRBD1 (6 bases). V lost 6 bases and J lost 0, with 15 bases in between. This CDR3 comprises 16 residues. Germline CDR1 is MNHNY and CDR2 is SVGAGI (reference sequence). CDR3 sequence (DNA): TGTGCCAGCAGATCCCGACTACAGGGCTCTGGAAACACCATATATTTT. This encodes CASRSRLQGSGNTIYF.

J is TRBJ1-1 and V is TRBV2; perhaps TRBD1 as D (6 bases). CDR1 and CDR2 (germline): SNHLY, FYNNEI. The ends were cut back, 6 bases at V and 4 bases at J, with 15 bases in the middle. CDR3 length: 14 amino acids. The CDR3 DNA reads as TGTGCCAGCAGCGAACAGGGTGTGAGCACTGAAGCTTTCTTT. Translated, it gives CASSEQGVSTEAFF.

This clone was observed once. This chain joins TRBV2 and TRBJ2-1, with 7 bases identical to TRBD2. The CDR3 loop spans 15 amino acids. Unmatched junction bases numbered 7, after V lost 5 bases and J lost 3 bases. CDR1 is SNHLY and CDR2 is FYNNEI in the germline V gene. The CDR3 DNA is TGTGCCAGCAGTCGGACTAGAAGTGTCTACAATGAGCAGTTCTTC. Amino acids: CASSRTRSVYNEQFF.

This clone has just one count. V and J are TRBV10-3 and TRBJ2-6; TRBD1 is a possible D gene (6 bases). This CDR3 is 15 amino acids long. The V and J ends lost 4 bases and 0 bases respectively, with 7 bases between them. The germline CDR1 and CDR2 sequences are ENHRY and SYGVKD. Here the CDR3 DNA reads TGTGCCATCAGTGGAGGGGGCTCTGGGGCCAACGTCCTGACTTTC. Its protein is CAISGGGSGANVLTF.

The chain carries TRBV12-5 and TRBJ1-5; D possibly corresponds to TRBD1 (5 bases). V was clipped by 5 bases and J by 3 bases, with 11 bases between them. CDR3 length: 14 residues. The germline V gene has CDR1 LGHNT and CDR2 FRNRAP. The CDR3 protein is CASGRDSINQPQHF. In DNA, the CDR3 is TGTGCTAGTGGTAGAGACAGCATCAATCAGCCCCAGCATTTT.

This clone was seen a few times. The V gene is TRBV5-1, the J gene TRBJ1-4; 7 bases are a match to TRBD1. V was clipped by 5 bases and J by 3 bases; unmatched bases: 4. Germline V lookup: CDR1 SGHRS, CDR2 YFSETQ. The CDR3 covers 14 residues. This CDR3 is CASRDRDANEKLFF. The CDR3 DNA reads TGCGCCAGCAGAGACAGGGATGCTAATGAAAAACTGTTTTTT.

The gene calls are TRBV5-1 and TRBJ1-1; 9 nucleotides agree with TRBD1. Germline assignment: CDR1 SGHRS and CDR2 YFSETQ. J was trimmed by 1 base and V by 2 bases; bases with no gene match: 9. This CDR3 is 17 amino acids long. In nucleotides, the CDR3 is TGCGCCAGCAGCTTACGACAGGGGGGTGGAAAGAACACTGAAGCTTTCTTT. Amino acids: CASSLRQGGGKNTEAFF.

V and J are TRBV14 and TRBJ2-3; no clear D gene. The germline CDR1 and CDR2 sequences are SGHDN and FVKESK. The CDR3 consists of 12 residues. V gave up 4 bases and J gave up 8 bases, with 10 bases separating them. CDR3: CASSPTRVTQYF. The DNA for the CDR3 is TGTGCCAGCAGCCCTACCCGGGTTACGCAGTATTTT. The variable domain in full, with the rest retrieved from reference TRBV14 and TRBJ2-3, is EAGVTQFPSHSVIEKGQTVTLRCDPISGHDNLYWYRRVMGKEIKFLLHFVKESKQDESGMPNNRFLAERTGGTYSTLKVQPAELEDSGVYFCASSPTRVTQYFGPGTRLTVL.

The gene calls are TRBV28 and TRBJ2-7; possibly TRBD1 for D (5 bases). The CDR3 has 15 amino acids. CDR1 and CDR2 (germline): MDHEN, SYDVKM. V lost 2 bases, J lost 1 base, and 12 bases lay in between. The CDR3 region is CASSLRQLGSYEQYF. The CDR3 region has the DNA TGTGCCAGCAGTTTAAGACAGCTAGGATCCTACGAGCAGTACTTC.

The chain is built from TRBV5-6 and TRBJ1-1; D possibly corresponds to TRBD1 (5 bases). In germline, CDR1 is SGHDT, CDR2 YYEEEE. This CDR3 spans 14 amino acids. V dropped 6 bases and J dropped 4 bases, with 16 bases sitting between them. This chain's CDR3 is CASKEWEQVTEAFF. CDR3 DNA sequence: TGTGCCAGCAAGGAATGGGAACAGGTCACTGAAGCTTTCTTT. The entire variable domain, with the rest obtained from reference TRBV5-6 and TRBJ1-1, is as follows: DAGVTQSPTHLIKTRGQQVTLRCSPKSGHDTVSWYQQALGQGPQFIFQYYEEEERQRGNFPDRFSGHQFPNYSSELNVNALLLGDSALYLCASKEWEQVTEAFFGQGTRLTVV.

The chain employs TRBV5-6 and TRBJ2-6; 12 bases line up with TRBD1. This CDR3 is 17 amino acids long. The V gene end was trimmed by 4 bases and the J gene end by 5 bases; junction bases not matched to a gene: 7. From germline, CDR1 is SGHDT and CDR2 YYEEEE. The CDR3 DNA reads TGTGCCAGCAGCAAGGGACAGGGGGCGCTTAGGGCCAACGTCCTGACTTTC. This gives the protein CASSKGQGALRANVLTF.

V gene TRBV13 combines with J gene TRBJ1-4, with 7 bases identical to TRBD1. Germline CDR1 reads PRHDT; CDR2 reads FYEKMQ (reference sequence). This CDR3 has 15 residues. V was clipped by 4 bases and J by 4 bases; unmatched bases: 6. The CDR3 DNA follows: TGTGCCAGCAGCTCCCGGACAGGCCTTAATGAAAAACTGTTTTTT. Amino acids: CASSSRTGLNEKLFF.

The CDR3, as DNA: TGTGCCAGCATACCCAGGGGTTCTCGGAACACTGAAGCTTTCTTT. Translated, it gives CASIPRGSRNTEAFF. V gene TRBV5-4 combines with J gene TRBJ1-1, with a possible D match to TRBD1 (6 bases). V was clipped by 6 bases and J by 1 base, with 16 bases between them. The CDR3 has 15 amino acids. Germline CDR1 SGHNT, CDR2 YYREEE (reference sequence).

V gene TRBV19 combines with J gene TRBJ1-1; 7 positions match TRBD1. With V trimmed by 6 bases and J by 1 base, 2 bases remained unmatched. This CDR3 region has 13 residues. CDR1 LNHDA and CDR2 SQIVND come from the germline V gene (reference sequence). CDR3 sequence reads: CASRNRGNTEAFF. As DNA, the CDR3 is TGTGCCAGTAGAAACAGGGGGAACACTGAAGCTTTCTTT.

The V call is TRBV6-1, the J call TRBJ2-1; TRBD2 matches at 9 bases. CDR3 size: 15 residues. In germline, CDR1 is MNHNS, CDR2 SASEGT. The DNA for the CDR3 is TGTGTTTGTAGGCTGGCGGGGGGGCCGGAGAATGAGCAGTTCTTC. Translation: CVCRLAGGPENEQFF.

The V and J genes are TRBV18 and TRBJ2-2, with D possibly matching TRBD2 (5 bases). Looked up from germline, CDR1 is KGHSH and CDR2 is LQKENI. The CDR3 loop spans 16 amino acids. The V and J ends lost 3 bases and 1 base respectively, with 12 bases between them. The CDR3 DNA is TGTGCCAGCTCACCTCCGAACGAGGGGAACACCGGGGAGCTGTTTTTT. Protein sequence: CASSPPNEGNTGELFF.

The chain uses TRBV30 and TRBJ2-3; 11 positions agree with TRBD2. Losses at the gene ends were 2 bases for V and 5 bases for J; bases not matched to a gene: 9. Per germline, CDR1 GTSNPN and CDR2 SVGIG (reference sequence). CDR3 length equals 16 residues. As DNA, the CDR3 is TGTGCCTGGAGTACCTTAGCGGGGGGGCCGAGAGATACGCAGTATTTT. This gives the protein CAWSTLAGGPRDTQYF. Full variable domain (remainder filled in from reference TRBV30 and TRBJ2-3): SQTIHQWPATLVQPVGSPLSLECTVEGTSNPNLYWYRQAAGRGLQLLFYSVGIGQISSEVPQNLSASRPQDRQFILSSKKLLLSDSGFYLCAWSTLAGGPRDTQYFGPGTRLTVL.

V is TRBV5-1 and J is TRBJ2-7; D is uncertain. CDR1 and CDR2 from the germline V gene are SGHRS and YFSETQ. CDR3 length: 13 amino acids. Trimming removed 5 bases from V and 2 bases from J, with 11 bases in between. CDR3 sequence reads: CASSSSTTYEQYF. The CDR3 nucleotides are TGCGCCAGCAGTTCCTCCACTACCTACGAGCAGTACTTC.

This clone has a handful of counts. CDR3 sequence (DNA): TGCGCCAGCAGCCGGGAGCCGGACACTGAAGCTTTCTTT. This encodes CASSREPDTEAFF. V gene TRBV5-1 combines with J gene TRBJ1-1; D not resolved. The CDR3 is made up of 13 amino acids. V lost 4 bases, J lost 3 bases, and 10 bases lay in between. In germline, CDR1 is SGHRS, CDR2 YFSETQ.

The genes are TRBV6-6 and TRBJ1-1; possible D gene TRBD1, 5 bases. Germline CDR1 is MNHNY and CDR2 is SVGAGI (reference sequence). This CDR3 comprises 13 residues. V was shortened by 7 bases and J by 6 bases, with 15 bases between the two germline ends. The CDR3 DNA reads TGTGCCAGCATTGGGGGTTGGGGGGCTGAAGCTTTCTTT. Translating it yields CASIGGWGAEAFF.

The J gene is TRBJ2-2, the V gene TRBV7-2; weak D call: TRBD2 (6 bases). The V gene's germline CDR1 is SGHTA and CDR2 FQGNSA. The CDR3 has 16 amino acids. V was pared by 2 bases and J by 5 bases, with 15 bases between. The CDR3 nucleotides read TGTGCCAGCAGCTTAAGGCCTAGCGCCTCGACCGGGGAGCTGTTTTTT. Translation: CASSLRPSASTGELFF.

This chain connects TRBV5-6 to TRBJ1-2; 8 nucleotides agree with TRBD1. The junction had 8 bases not matched to a gene; V was cut back by 4 bases and J by 3 bases. The CDR3 is made up of 15 amino acids. The germline V gene has CDR1 SGHDT and CDR2 YYEEEE. The CDR3 nucleotides read TGTGCCAGCAGCCAAGGGACAGGAGGGTACTATGGCTACACCTTC. Translation: CASSQGTGGYYGYTF.

J is TRBJ2-7 and V is TRBV4-2; D uncertain. This CDR3 region has 12 residues. V was clipped by 0 bases and J by 4 bases, with 4 bases between them. The germline V gene has CDR1 LGHNA and CDR2 YNFKEQ. The CDR3 here is CASSQERYEQYF. CDR3 nucleotides: TGTGCCAGCAGCCAAGAGCGTTACGAGCAGTACTTC.

This clone is a singleton in its sample. The chain has TRBV9 and TRBJ2-3; 8 bases fit TRBD2. V shed 5 bases, J shed 3 bases, and the junction held 2 bases outside the gene matches. Germline V gene sequence: CDR1 SGDLS, CDR2 YYNGEE. CDR3 length: 13 amino acids. CDR3 protein: CASRGGGTDTQYF. The CDR3, as DNA: TGTGCCAGCAGAGGCGGGGGGACAGATACGCAGTATTTT.